This T cell receptor (beta chain) was retrieved from a study of T cell repertoires in cytomegalovirus infection (dated by TCRdb to 2018 to 2020). Context from the whole study: Because public TCR beta signatures pointed to carriage of CMV infection together with the matching HLA type, the HLA type of each donor mattered for the analysis.

Of note for this clonotype: The specificity of this receptor is unknown. The junction departs from germline at one end; a sequencing error may be responsible.

What the research found in general, with its limitations: In the ex vivo response, HLA-C-restricted CMV-specific TCR beta clonotypes were dominant, and in two of eight donors the single most frequent clonotype came from this HLA-C-restricted group. Cumulative frequency of public TCR beta family members discriminated carriers of CMV infection plus the relevant HLA type in this cohort and an independent approximately 360-donor cohort.

The CDR3 covers 16 residues, taking in both the cysteine and the phenylalanine. Just CDR3 DNA is preserved here, 48 bases in frame from base 1. The germline V gene sets CDR1 to SNHLY and CDR2 to FYNNEI. TCRdb records Illumina HiSeq 1500 as the sequencer. Clones were called with MiXCR by TCRdb after fastp trimmed the public reads at Q25, and only in-frame beta chains were retained. Every entry covers one CDR3 protein and lists the most common genes and DNA from its rows. The sample records approximately 630,000 distinct CDR3 sequences, around 24% of which are singletons. Jointly, the top ten make up 8% of the sample.

Sequencing was done on a sample of CD8+ T cells from PBMCs. The TCR originated in a human donor in good health (CMV status not recorded). Some clones in this sample may be carry-over from other donors' samples. Here the chain combines TRBV2 and TRBJ2-2; the D segment could be TRBD2, given 6 matching bases. The nucleotide sequence is TGTGCCAGCATTCCGGGGGACGGCGCGAACACCTGGGAGCTATTTTTT. This sequence encodes CASIPGDGANTWELFF.